This T cell receptor (beta chain) was profiled in a study of cytomegalovirus exposure and HLA in healthy donors. Study-wide findings and caveats: About 87% or about 30% of the time was how often most TCR beta V segments were productive, according to an earlier analysis. The study designated 150 or so TCR beta chains cytomegalovirus-associated.

The PCR had 60 Vbeta and 13 Jbeta primers. The method was immunoSEQ multiplex PCR; TCRdb's version includes in-frame clones alone and lacks a portion of them. Seen here are around 110,000 clones, around 81% observed once, and the top ten hold about 3.9%. Trimming at V came to 3 bases and at J to 1 base, leaving 5 bases not matched to a gene. The CDR3 has 16 residues. Germline CDR1 is MDHEN and CDR2 is SYDVKM. This clone turned up a few times. Its antigen is currently unknown. The origin of this receptor is a woman in her twenties or thirties in good health and CMV-seronegative. The V call is TRBV28, the J call TRBJ1-5, with 8 bases that match TRBD1. Sequencing was done on a sample of PBMCs. As DNA, the CDR3 is TGTGCCAGCAGTTTGTTCAGGGGGCTAAGCAATCAGCCCCAGCATTTT. This sequence encodes CASSLFRGLSNQPQHF.